Presented here are 10 T cell receptor beta chains from one specimen sequenced in a study of blood T cell repertoires in COVID-19. TCRdb's copy holds only in-frame clones and misses some; the assay was immunoSEQ multiplex PCR. The sample contains 150,000 or so clones, around 91% of which appear only once. The sequenced sample was peripheral blood. Receptor source: a man aged 18 to 30 with COVID-19, enrolled during active disease.

The gene calls are TRBV9 and TRBJ2-1; perhaps TRBD2 as D (7 bases). The germline V and J ends were trimmed by 0 bases and 7 bases, with 11 bases remaining between them. The CDR3 totals 14 residues. The germline V gene has CDR1 SGDLS and CDR2 YYNGEE. The CDR3 region is CASSVDGGTNEQFF. DNA for the CDR3: TGTGCCAGCAGCGTAGACGGGGGGACAAATGAGCAGTTCTTC. The complete variable domain, with remaining parts taken from reference TRBV9 and TRBJ2-1, reads DSGVTQTPKHLITATGQRVTLRCSPRSGDLSVYWYQQSLDQGLQFLIQYYNGEERAKGNILERFSAQQFPDLHSELNLSSLELGDSALYFCASSVDGGTNEQFFGPGTRLTVL.

The V and J genes are TRBV6-2 or TRBV6-3 and TRBJ2-7; 10 bases align to TRBD2. This CDR3 spans 14 amino acids. V lost 6 bases, J lost 2 bases, and 4 bases stayed unmatched. Germline V CDR1 and CDR2: MNHEY, SVGEGT. CDR3 sequence (DNA): TGTGCCAGCAGCATAGGACTAGCGGCCTACGAGCAGTACTTC. Translating it yields CASSIGLAAYEQYF.

This clone occurred once. The chain employs TRBV13 and TRBJ2-5; TRBD1 matches at 11 bases. This CDR3 comprises 15 residues. Per germline, CDR1 PRHDT and CDR2 FYEKMQ (reference sequence). The junction had 7 bases not matched to a gene; V was cut back by 5 bases and J by 5 bases. The CDR3 sequence is CASSNRDRGYETQYF. The CDR3 DNA reads as TGTGCCAGCAGCAACCGGGACAGGGGGTACGAGACCCAGTACTTC.

J is TRBJ2-7 and V is TRBV6-5; weak D call: TRBD2 (6 bases). The CDR3 covers 16 residues. Between the trimmed V and J ends, which lost 4 bases and 0 bases, there was a span of 16 bases. CDR1 and CDR2 (germline): MNHEY, SVGAGI. The CDR3 loop is CASSSTGQDYSYEQYF. The CDR3 coding sequence is TGTGCCAGCAGTTCCACCGGGCAGGACTACTCCTACGAGCAGTACTTC.

The chain has TRBV5-4 and TRBJ2-1; 13 nucleotides match TRBD2. The CDR3 covers 16 residues. V gave up 1 base and J gave up 5 bases; unmatched junction bases: 3. CDR1 SGHNT and CDR2 YYREEE come from the germline V gene (reference sequence). The CDR3 loop reads CASSLPGTSGDNEQFF. DNA for the CDR3: TGTGCCAGCAGCTTGCCCGGGACTAGCGGGGACAATGAGCAGTTCTTC.

The chain links TRBV7-3 to TRBJ2-7; TRBD1 matches at 8 bases. Per the germline V gene, CDR1 is SGHTA and CDR2 is FQGTGA. Germline trimming cut 1 base from V and 2 bases from J; bases unmatched to any gene: 4. This CDR3 has 15 residues. The CDR3 sequence: CASSLSGTGAYEQYF. The CDR3 DNA reads TGTGCCAGCAGCTTAAGCGGGACAGGAGCCTACGAGCAGTACTTC.

This chain joins TRBV10-3 and TRBJ1-4; D not certain. CDR1 is ENHRY and CDR2 is SYGVKD in the germline V gene. The V gene lost 2 bases and the J gene lost 4 bases, with 14 bases spanning the gap. This CDR3 has 16 residues. CDR3 coding DNA: TGTGCCATCAGTGAGAGGGAGACCTCCCGTAATGAAAAACTGTTTTTT. Residues: CAISERETSRNEKLFF.

The table lists this clone with a count of one. This CDR3 reads CASSSWGQKQPQHF. DNA for the CDR3: TGTGCCAGCAGTTCTTGGGGACAGAAACAGCCCCAGCATTTT. This chain joins TRBV27 and TRBJ1-5, with 7 bases matching TRBD1. V lost 4 bases, J lost 7 bases, and 7 bases stayed unmatched. CDR1 is MNHEY, CDR2 SMNVEV, per germline (reference sequence). The CDR3 is made up of 14 amino acids.

This clone occurred once. This sequence joins TRBV5-4 and TRBJ2-2, with 9 nucleotides matching TRBD1. From germline, CDR1 is SGHNT and CDR2 YYREEE (reference sequence). Germline trimming cut 4 bases from V and 5 bases from J; bases unmatched to any gene: 3. The CDR3 loop spans 14 amino acids. In nucleotides, the CDR3 is TGTGCCAGCAGCGAGGGACAGGGAACCGGGGAGCTGTTTTTT. Translating it yields CASSEGQGTGELFF.

V gene TRBV7-2 combines with J gene TRBJ1-6; possibly TRBD1 for D (6 bases). This CDR3 has 14 amino acids. Trimming cost V 5 bases and J 10 bases, with 15 bases left between them. Germline V gene lookup returns CDR1 SGHTA and CDR2 FQGNSA. In DNA form, the CDR3 reads TGTGCCAGCAGCCAAGGGGACATCGGGTCACCCCTCCACTTT. As protein: CASSQGDIGSPLHF. The whole variable domain, remainder taken from reference TRBV7-2 and TRBJ1-6, is GAGVSQSPSNKVTEKGKDVELRCDPISGHTALYWYRQSLGQGLEFLIYFQGNSAPDKSGLPSDRFSAERTGGSVSTLTIQRTQQEDSAVYLCASSQGDIGSPLHFGNGTRLTVT.